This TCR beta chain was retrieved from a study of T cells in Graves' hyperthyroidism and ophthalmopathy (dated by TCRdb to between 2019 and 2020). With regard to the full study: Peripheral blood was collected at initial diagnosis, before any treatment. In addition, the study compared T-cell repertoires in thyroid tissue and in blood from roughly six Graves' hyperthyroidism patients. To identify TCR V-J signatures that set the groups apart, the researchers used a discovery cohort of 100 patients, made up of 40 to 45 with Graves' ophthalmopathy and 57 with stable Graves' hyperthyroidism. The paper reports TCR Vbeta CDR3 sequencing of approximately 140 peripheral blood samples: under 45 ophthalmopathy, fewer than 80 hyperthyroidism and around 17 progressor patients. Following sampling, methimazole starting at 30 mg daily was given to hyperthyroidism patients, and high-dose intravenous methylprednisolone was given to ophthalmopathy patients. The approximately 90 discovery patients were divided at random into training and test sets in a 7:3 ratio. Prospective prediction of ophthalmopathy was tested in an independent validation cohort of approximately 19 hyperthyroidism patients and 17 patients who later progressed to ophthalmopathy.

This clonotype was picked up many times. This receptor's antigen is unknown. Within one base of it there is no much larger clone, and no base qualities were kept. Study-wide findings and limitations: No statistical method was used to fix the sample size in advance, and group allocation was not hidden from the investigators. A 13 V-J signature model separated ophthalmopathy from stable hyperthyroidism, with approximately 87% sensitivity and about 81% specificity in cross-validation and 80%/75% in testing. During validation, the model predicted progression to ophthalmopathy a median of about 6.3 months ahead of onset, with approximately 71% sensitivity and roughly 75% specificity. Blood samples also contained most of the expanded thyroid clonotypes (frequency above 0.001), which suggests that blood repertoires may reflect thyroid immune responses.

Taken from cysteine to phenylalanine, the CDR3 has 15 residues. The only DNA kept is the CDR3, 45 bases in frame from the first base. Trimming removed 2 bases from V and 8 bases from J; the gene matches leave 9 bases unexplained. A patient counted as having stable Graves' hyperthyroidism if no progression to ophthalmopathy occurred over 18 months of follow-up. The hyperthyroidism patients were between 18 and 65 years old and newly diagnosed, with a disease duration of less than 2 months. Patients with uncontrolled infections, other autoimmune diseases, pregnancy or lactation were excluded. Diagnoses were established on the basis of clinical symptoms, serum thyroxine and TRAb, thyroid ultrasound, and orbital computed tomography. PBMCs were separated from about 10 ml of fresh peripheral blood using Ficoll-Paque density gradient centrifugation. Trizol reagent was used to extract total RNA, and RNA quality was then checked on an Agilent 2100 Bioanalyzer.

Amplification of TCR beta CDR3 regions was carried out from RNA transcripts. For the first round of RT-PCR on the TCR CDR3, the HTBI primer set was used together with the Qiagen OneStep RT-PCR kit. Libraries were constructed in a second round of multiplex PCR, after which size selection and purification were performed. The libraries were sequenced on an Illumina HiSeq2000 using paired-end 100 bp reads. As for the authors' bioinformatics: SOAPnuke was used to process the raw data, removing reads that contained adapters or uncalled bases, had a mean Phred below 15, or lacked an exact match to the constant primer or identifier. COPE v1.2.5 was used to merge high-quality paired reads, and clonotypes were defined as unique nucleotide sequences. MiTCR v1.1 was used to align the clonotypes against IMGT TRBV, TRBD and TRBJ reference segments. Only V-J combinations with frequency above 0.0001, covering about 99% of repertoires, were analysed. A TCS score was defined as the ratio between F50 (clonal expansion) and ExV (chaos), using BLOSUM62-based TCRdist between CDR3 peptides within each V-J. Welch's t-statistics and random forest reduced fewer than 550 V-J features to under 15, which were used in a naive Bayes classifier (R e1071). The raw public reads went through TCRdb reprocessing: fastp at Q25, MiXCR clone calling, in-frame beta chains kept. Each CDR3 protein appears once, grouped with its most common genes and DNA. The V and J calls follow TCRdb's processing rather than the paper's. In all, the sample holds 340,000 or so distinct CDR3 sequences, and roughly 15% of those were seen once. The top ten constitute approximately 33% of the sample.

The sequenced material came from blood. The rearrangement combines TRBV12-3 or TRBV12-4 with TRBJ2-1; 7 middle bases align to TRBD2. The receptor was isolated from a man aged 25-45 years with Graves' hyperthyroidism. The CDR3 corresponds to CASSLSGEGLDEQFF. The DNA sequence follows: TGTGCCAGCAGTTTATCGGGGGAGGGTTTGGATGAGCAGTTCTTC.